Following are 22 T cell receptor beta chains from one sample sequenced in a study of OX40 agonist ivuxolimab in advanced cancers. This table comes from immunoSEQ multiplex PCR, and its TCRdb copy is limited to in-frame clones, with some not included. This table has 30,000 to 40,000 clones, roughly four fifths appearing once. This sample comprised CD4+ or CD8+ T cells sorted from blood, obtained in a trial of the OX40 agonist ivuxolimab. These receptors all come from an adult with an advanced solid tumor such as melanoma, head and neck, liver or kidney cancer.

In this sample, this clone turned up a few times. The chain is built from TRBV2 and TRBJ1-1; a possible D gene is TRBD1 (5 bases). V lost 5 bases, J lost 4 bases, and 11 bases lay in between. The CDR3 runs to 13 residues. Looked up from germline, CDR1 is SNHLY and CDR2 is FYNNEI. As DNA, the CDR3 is TGTGCCAGCAGTTTGGGGGACGTCACTGAAGCTTTCTTT. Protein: CASSLGDVTEAFF.

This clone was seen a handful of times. The CDR3 sequence: CASSVDTYTGELFF. As DNA, the CDR3 is TGTGCCAGCAGCGTAGACACGTACACCGGGGAGCTGTTTTTT. The chain is built from TRBV9 and TRBJ2-2; D not resolved. The ends were cut back, 0 bases at V and 3 bases at J, with 6 bases in the middle. This CDR3 has 14 amino acids. The germline V gene has CDR1 SGDLS and CDR2 YYNGEE.

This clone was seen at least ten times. The CDR3 reads CASSPGGRQETQYF. CDR3 DNA sequence: TGTGCCAGCAGTCCGGGGGGCCGACAAGAGACCCAGTACTTC. The V call is TRBV27, the J call TRBJ2-5; weak D call: TRBD2 (7 bases). This CDR3 region has 14 residues. Trimming stripped 5 bases from V and 2 bases from J, with 12 bases between. Germline lookup yields CDR1 MNHEY and CDR2 SMNVEV (reference sequence).

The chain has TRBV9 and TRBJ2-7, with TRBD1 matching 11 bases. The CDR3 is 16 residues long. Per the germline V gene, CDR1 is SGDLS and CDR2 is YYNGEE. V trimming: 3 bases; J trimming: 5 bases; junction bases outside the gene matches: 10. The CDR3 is CASSGTGGRDLDEQYF. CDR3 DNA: TGTGCCAGCAGCGGGACAGGGGGCCGGGACCTCGACGAGCAGTACTTC.

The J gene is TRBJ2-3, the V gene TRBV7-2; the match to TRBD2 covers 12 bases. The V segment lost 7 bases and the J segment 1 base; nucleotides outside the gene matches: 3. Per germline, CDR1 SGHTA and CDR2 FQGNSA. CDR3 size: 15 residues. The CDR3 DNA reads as TGTGCCAGCATCCGGACTAGCGGGGGCACAGATACGCAGTATTTT. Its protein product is CASIRTSGGTDTQYF. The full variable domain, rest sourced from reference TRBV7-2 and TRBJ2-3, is GAGVSQSPSNKVTEKGKDVELRCDPISGHTALYWYRQSLGQGLEFLIYFQGNSAPDKSGLPSDRFSAERTGGSVSTLTIQRTQQEDSAVYLCASIRTSGGTDTQYFGPGTRLTVL.

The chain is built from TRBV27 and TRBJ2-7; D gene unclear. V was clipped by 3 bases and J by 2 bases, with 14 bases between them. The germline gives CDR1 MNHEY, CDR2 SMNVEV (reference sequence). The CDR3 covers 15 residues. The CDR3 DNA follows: TGTGCCAGCAGTTTTTTGGGCAGCGATCCCTACGAGCAGTACTTC. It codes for CASSFLGSDPYEQYF.

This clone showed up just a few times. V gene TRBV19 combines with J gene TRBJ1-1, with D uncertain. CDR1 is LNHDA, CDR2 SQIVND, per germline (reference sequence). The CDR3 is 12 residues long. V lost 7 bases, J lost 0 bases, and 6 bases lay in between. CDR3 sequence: CASNQLNTEAFF. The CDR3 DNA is TGTGCCAGTAACCAGTTGAACACTGAAGCTTTCTTT.

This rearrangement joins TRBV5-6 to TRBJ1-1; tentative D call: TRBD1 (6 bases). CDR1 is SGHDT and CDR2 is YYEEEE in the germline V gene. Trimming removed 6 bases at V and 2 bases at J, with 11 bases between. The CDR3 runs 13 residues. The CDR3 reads CASNYRDNTEAFF. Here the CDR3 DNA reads TGTGCCAGCAACTACAGGGACAACACTGAAGCTTTCTTT.

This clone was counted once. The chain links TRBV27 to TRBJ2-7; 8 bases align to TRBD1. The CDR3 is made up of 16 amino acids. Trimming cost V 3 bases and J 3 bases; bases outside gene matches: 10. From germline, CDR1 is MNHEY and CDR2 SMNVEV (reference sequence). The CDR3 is CASSFQTTGVYYEQYF. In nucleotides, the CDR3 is TGTGCCAGCAGTTTTCAGACGACAGGGGTTTACTACGAGCAGTACTTC.

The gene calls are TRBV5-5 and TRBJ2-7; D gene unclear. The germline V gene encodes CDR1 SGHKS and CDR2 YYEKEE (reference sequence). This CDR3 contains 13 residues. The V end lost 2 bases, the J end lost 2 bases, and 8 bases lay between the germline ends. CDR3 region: CASSFPQPYEQYF. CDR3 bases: TGTGCCAGCAGCTTTCCTCAGCCCTACGAGCAGTACTTC.

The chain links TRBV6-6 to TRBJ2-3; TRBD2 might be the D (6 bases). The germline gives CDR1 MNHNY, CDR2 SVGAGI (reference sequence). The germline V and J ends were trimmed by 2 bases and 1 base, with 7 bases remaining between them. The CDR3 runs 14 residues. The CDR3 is CASSYRGGTDTQYF. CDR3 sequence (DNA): TGTGCCAGCAGTTACCGCGGGGGCACAGATACGCAGTATTTT.

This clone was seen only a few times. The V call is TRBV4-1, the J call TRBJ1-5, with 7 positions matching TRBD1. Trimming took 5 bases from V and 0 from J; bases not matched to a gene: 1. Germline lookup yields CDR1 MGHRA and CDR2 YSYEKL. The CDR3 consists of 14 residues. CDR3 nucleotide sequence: TGCGCCAGCAGCACAGGGGATAGCAATCAGCCCCAGCATTTT. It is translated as CASSTGDSNQPQHF.

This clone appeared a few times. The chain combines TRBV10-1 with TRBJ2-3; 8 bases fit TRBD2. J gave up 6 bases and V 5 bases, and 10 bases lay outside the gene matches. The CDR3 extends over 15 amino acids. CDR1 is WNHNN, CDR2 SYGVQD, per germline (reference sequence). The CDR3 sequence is CASSSLAGNGDTQYF. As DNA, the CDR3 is TGCGCCAGCAGTTCTTTAGCGGGAAATGGGGATACGCAGTATTTT.

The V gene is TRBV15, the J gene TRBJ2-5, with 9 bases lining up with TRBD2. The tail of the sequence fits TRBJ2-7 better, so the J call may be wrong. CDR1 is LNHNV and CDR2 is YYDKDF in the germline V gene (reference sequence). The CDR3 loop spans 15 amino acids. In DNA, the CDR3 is TGTGCCACCAGCAGAGAGCGGGGGGGCCCCTACGAGCAGTACTTC. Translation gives CATSRERGGPYEQYF.

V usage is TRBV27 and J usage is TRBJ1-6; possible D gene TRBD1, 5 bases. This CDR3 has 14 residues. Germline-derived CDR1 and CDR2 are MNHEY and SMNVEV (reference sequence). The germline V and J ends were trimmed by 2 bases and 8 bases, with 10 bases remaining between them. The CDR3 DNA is TGTGCCAGCAGTTTAGACAGAGGCTATTCACCCCTCCACTTT. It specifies CASSLDRGYSPLHF.

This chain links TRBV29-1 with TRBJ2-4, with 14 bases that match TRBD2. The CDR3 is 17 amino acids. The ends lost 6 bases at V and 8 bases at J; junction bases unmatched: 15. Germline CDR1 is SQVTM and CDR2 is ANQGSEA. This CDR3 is CSVPAETSGRERDIQYF. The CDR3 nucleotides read TGCAGCGTCCCCGCCGAGACTAGCGGGAGGGAACGGGACATTCAGTACTTC.

Written as DNA, the CDR3 is TGTGCCAGCAAACAGGACCTCACTAATGAAAAACTGTTTTTT. Its translation is CASKQDLTNEKLFF. The chain couples TRBV28 to TRBJ1-4, with a tentative D call TRBD1 (5 bases). Trimming shortened V by 7 bases and J by 2 bases, and 11 bases separated the two germline ends. CDR3 length equals 14 residues. Germline V gene sequence: CDR1 MDHEN, CDR2 SYDVKM.

CDR3 loop: CASSGRISNTEAFF. The DNA for the CDR3 is TGTGCCAGTAGTGGACGGATTTCTAACACTGAAGCTTTCTTT. This chain uses TRBV19 with TRBJ1-1; D is ambiguous. Germline V gene lookup returns CDR1 LNHDA and CDR2 SQIVND (reference sequence). The V end lost 5 bases, the J end lost 2 bases, and 12 bases lay between the germline ends. This CDR3 spans 14 amino acids.

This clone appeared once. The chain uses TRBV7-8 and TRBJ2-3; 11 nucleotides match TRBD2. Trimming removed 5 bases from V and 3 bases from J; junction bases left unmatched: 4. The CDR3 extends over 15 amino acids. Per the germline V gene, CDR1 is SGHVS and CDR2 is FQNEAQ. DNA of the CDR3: TGTGCCAGCAGCCACACTAGCGGGGGAACAGATACGCAGTATTTT. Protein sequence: CASSHTSGGTDTQYF.

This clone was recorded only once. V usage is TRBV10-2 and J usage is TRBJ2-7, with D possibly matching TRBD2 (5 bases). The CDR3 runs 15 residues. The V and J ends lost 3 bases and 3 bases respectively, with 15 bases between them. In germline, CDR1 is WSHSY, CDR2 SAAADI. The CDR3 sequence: CASSERRGRRYEQYF. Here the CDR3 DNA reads TGCGCCAGCAGTGAAAGGAGAGGGCGCCGCTACGAGCAGTACTTC.

DNA of the CDR3: TGTGCCTGGACACACCTGCCCTATGGCTACACCTTC. Its protein product is CAWTHLPYGYTF. The J gene is TRBJ1-2, the V gene TRBV30, with D hard to call. Trimming removed 4 bases at V and 4 bases at J, with 10 bases between. This CDR3 spans 12 amino acids. Germline CDR1 and CDR2: GTSNPN and SVGIG (reference sequence).

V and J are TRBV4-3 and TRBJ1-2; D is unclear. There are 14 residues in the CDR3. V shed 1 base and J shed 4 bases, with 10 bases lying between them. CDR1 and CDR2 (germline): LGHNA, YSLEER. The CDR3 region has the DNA TGCGCCAGCAGCCAAGGTCGAGGTTCCTATGGCTACACCTTC. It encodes CASSQGRGSYGYTF.